This T cell receptor beta chain stems from a study of beta chain features in type 1 diabetes. cDNA synthesis used the whole RNA isolate, giving expressed TCRB sequences. Using immunoSEQ multiplex PCR, the repertoire was profiled, and TCRdb retains in-frame clones only, with some absent. The data contain 680,000 or so clones, under 15% of them singletons. This clone showed up just a few times. The antigen is not known. V shed 5 bases and J shed 0 bases, with 24 bases lying between them. The CDR3 has 19 amino acids. General study points: Significant though moderate, a shortening of TCRB CDR3s appeared in all four CD4+ subsets of Type 1 diabetes patients. VDJ junctions from patients with type 1 diabetes contained fewer insertions and more deletions. The naive, central memory and Treg TCRB repertoires looked more alike in patients than they did in healthy donors. Since sequencing was performed on cDNA, cells with high TCR expression could be over-represented.

The TCR comes from a man between 18 and 35 years old with type 1 diabetes. The rearrangement joins TRBV23-1 to TRBJ2-3; D is unresolved. TRBV23-1 is marked as an open reading frame, function uncertain. Source material: naive CD4+ T cells from blood. Here the CDR3 DNA reads TGCGCCAGCAGTTCCTCCTACGCGATTGGGAATTCTAGCACAGATACGCAGTATTTT. This encodes CASSSSYAIGNSSTDTQYF.